A single sample gave rise to the 31 T cell receptor beta chains below, sequenced in a study of cytomegalovirus exposure and HLA in healthy donors. Only in-frame clones appear in the TCRdb table, and some are missing; sequencing was by immunoSEQ multiplex PCR. In the table there are 250,000 or so clones, about 88% of which are singletons. The sequenced material came from PBMCs. These receptors originate from a man aged 18 to 30 in good health and CMV-seropositive.

The chain employs TRBV7-2 and TRBJ1-1; TRBD1 matches at 10 bases. The trim removed 1 base at V and 7 bases at J, leaving 6 bases unmatched. Germline V gene lookup returns CDR1 SGHTA and CDR2 FQGNSA. The CDR3 is 15 amino acids. The CDR3 DNA follows: TGTGCCAGCAGCTTAGACAGCAGGACAGGGGGTGAAGCTTTCTTT. Protein: CASSLDSRTGGEAFF.

In its sample, this clone was seen once. The genes are TRBV5-6 and TRBJ2-2; D is possibly TRBD2 (6 bases). CDR1 and CDR2 (germline): SGHDT, YYEEEE. Trimming pared 4 bases from V and 1 base from J, leaving 14 bases between. This CDR3 contains 16 residues. The CDR3 reads CASSPDYQMNTGELFF. The CDR3 DNA follows: TGTGCCAGCAGCCCGGACTATCAGATGAACACCGGGGAGCTGTTTTTT. The variable domain in full, with the rest retrieved from reference TRBV5-6 and TRBJ2-2, is DAGVTQSPTHLIKTRGQQVTLRCSPKSGHDTVSWYQQALGQGPQFIFQYYEEEERQRGNFPDRFSGHQFPNYSSELNVNALLLGDSALYLCASSPDYQMNTGELFFGEGSRLTVL.

This chain links TRBV6-5 with TRBJ2-7, with 9 bases matching TRBD2. With 6 bases clipped from V and 7 bases from J, the junction kept 10 bases outside the gene matches. The CDR3 runs 14 residues. Germline CDR1 MNHEY, CDR2 SVGAGI. The CDR3 here is CASSWGLAGSEQYF. CDR3 sequence (DNA): TGTGCCAGCAGCTGGGGGCTAGCGGGGTCTGAGCAGTACTTC.

The sample holds one count of this clone. The V call is TRBV5-6, the J call TRBJ2-1; D is possibly TRBD1 or TRBD2 (5 bases each). The CDR3 is made up of 19 amino acids. V lost 1 base and J 0 bases, leaving 20 bases between the germline ends. The germline CDR1 and CDR2 sequences are SGHDT and YYEEEE. CDR3 DNA: TGTGCCAGCAGCTTGTCCCCGTCTCTTTGGGGGAGCTCCTACAATGAGCAGTTCTTC. This codes for CASSLSPSLWGSSYNEQFF.

The rearrangement joins TRBV9 to TRBJ1-1; no firm D call. Between the trimmed V and J ends, which lost 0 bases and 8 bases, there was a span of 11 bases. Germline V gene sequence: CDR1 SGDLS, CDR2 YYNGEE. The CDR3 is 13 residues long. The DNA for the CDR3 is TGTGCCAGCAGCGTAGGCGGGCCGGCAGAAGCTTTCTTT. This sequence encodes CASSVGGPAEAFF. Variable domain in full (rest from reference TRBV9 and TRBJ1-1): DSGVTQTPKHLITATGQRVTLRCSPRSGDLSVYWYQQSLDQGLQFLIQYYNGEERAKGNILERFSAQQFPDLHSELNLSSLELGDSALYFCASSVGGPAEAFFGQGTRLTVV.

The chain combines TRBV27 with TRBJ2-3; D may be TRBD2 (5 bases). The ends were cut back, 4 bases at V and 0 bases at J, with 8 bases in the middle. The length of the CDR3 is 14 residues. Germline loops: CDR1 MNHEY, CDR2 SMNVEV (reference sequence). The CDR3 region is CASSSRTSTDTQYF. CDR3 nucleotides: TGTGCCAGCAGTTCCCGGACTAGCACAGATACGCAGTATTTT.

This rearrangement joins TRBV2 to TRBJ1-4; D is unresolved. Germline V gene sequence: CDR1 SNHLY, CDR2 FYNNEI. The CDR3 consists of 14 residues. Trimming took 3 bases from V and 2 from J, leaving 7 bases between them. The chain's CDR3 is CASSEADTNEKLFF. The CDR3 DNA sequence: TGTGCCAGCAGTGAGGCCGATACTAATGAAAAACTGTTTTTT.

The chain carries TRBV18 and TRBJ2-1; the match to TRBD2 covers 7 bases. This CDR3 contains 16 residues. V was clipped by 3 bases and J by 4 bases; unmatched bases: 9. Germline V gene lookup returns CDR1 KGHSH and CDR2 LQKENI. The CDR3 sequence is CASSPVSGALYNEQFF. The CDR3 DNA is TGTGCCAGCTCACCTGTGAGCGGGGCCTTATACAATGAGCAGTTCTTC. The full variable domain, its missing parts supplied by reference TRBV18 and TRBJ2-1, is NAGVMQNPRHLVRRRGQEARLRCSPMKGHSHVYWYRQLPEEGLKFMVYLQKENIIDESGMPKERFSAEFPKEGPSILRIQQVVRGDSAAYFCASSPVSGALYNEQFFGPGTRLTVL.

The CDR3: CASSLSSGSNEQFF. For the CDR3, the DNA is TGTGCCAGCAGCTTATCGTCGGGAAGCAATGAGCAGTTCTTC. The chain is built from TRBV7-8 and TRBJ2-1; tentative D call: TRBD2 (5 bases). With 2 bases removed from V and 6 bases from J, the gap between germline ends came to 11 bases. There are 14 residues in the CDR3. In germline, CDR1 is SGHVS, CDR2 FQNEAQ.

The chain recombines TRBV15 with TRBJ2-7, with D possibly being TRBD1 (6 bases). This CDR3 spans 15 amino acids. V lost 2 bases to trimming and J lost 2 bases, with 13 bases between them. From germline, CDR1 is LNHNV and CDR2 YYDKDF (reference sequence). The CDR3 nucleotides read TGTGCCACCAGCAGAACCTCTACAGGGACCTACGAGCAGTACTTC. Translated: CATSRTSTGTYEQYF. Looking up the rest from reference TRBV15 and TRBJ2-7 gives the full variable domain: DAMVIQNPRYQVTQFGKPVTLSCSQTLNHNVMYWYQQKSSQAPKLLFHYYDKDFNNEADTPDNFQSRRPNTSFCFLDIRSPGLGDTAMYLCATSRTSTGTYEQYFGPGTRLTVT.

This chain links TRBV11-2 with TRBJ2-1; 8 bases map to TRBD1. Trimming cost V 5 bases and J 3 bases; bases outside gene matches: 9. Germline V gene sequence: CDR1 SGHAT, CDR2 FQNNGV. This CDR3 comprises 16 residues. CDR3 residues: CASSERQGWDYNEQFF. The CDR3 bases are TGTGCCAGCAGCGAAAGACAGGGGTGGGACTACAATGAGCAGTTCTTC.

V usage is TRBV11-3 and J usage is TRBJ2-7; TRBD2 is a possible D gene (5 bases). This CDR3 is built from 11 residues. Per the germline V gene, CDR1 is SGHNT and CDR2 is YENEEA. Between the trimmed V and J ends, which lost 5 bases and 9 bases, there was a span of 11 bases. The DNA for the CDR3 is TGTGCCAGCAGCAAAGGAGGCGTGCAGTACTTC. Encoded protein: CASSKGGVQYF.

The chain links TRBV6-6 to TRBJ2-5, with TRBD1 identical over 9 bases. The V segment lost 4 bases and the J segment 5 bases; nucleotides outside the gene matches: 5. This CDR3 is 14 amino acids long. Germline V gives CDR1 MNHNY, CDR2 SVGAGI (reference sequence). Here the CDR3 reads CASSWTGAKETQYF. Written as DNA, the CDR3 is TGTGCCAGCAGTTGGACAGGGGCTAAGGAGACCCAGTACTTC.

This clone was detected only a few times. The CDR3 DNA follows: TGTGCCAGCAGTTCTACCCTAGCGAGGGGAAACACTGAAGCTTTCTTT. This encodes CASSSTLARGNTEAFF. The chain links TRBV28 to TRBJ1-1, with D tentatively TRBD1 (5 bases). This CDR3 comprises 16 residues. V lost 4 bases and J 2 bases, leaving 17 bases between the germline ends. The germline V gene encodes CDR1 MDHEN and CDR2 SYDVKM.

This clone was detected only once. This chain connects TRBV5-4 to TRBJ2-7; 12 positions agree with TRBD2. CDR1 and CDR2 from the germline V gene are SGHNT and YYREEE (reference sequence). CDR3 length: 13 residues. After removal of 6 bases from V and 5 bases from J, the junction contained 3 bases not matched to a gene. CDR3 sequence (DNA): TGTGCCAGCAATCTAGCGGGAGGGAACGAGCAGTACTTC. Translated: CASNLAGGNEQYF. The whole variable domain, filled in from reference TRBV5-4 and TRBJ2-7, reads ETGVTQSPTHLIKTRGQQVTLRCSSQSGHNTVSWYQQALGQGPQFIFQYYREEENGRGNFPPRFSGLQFPNYSSELNVNALELDDSALYLCASNLAGGNEQYFGPGTRLTVT.

The genes are TRBV5-1 and TRBJ2-1; 7 positions agree with TRBD1. The CDR3 length is 15 residues. With V trimmed by 0 bases and J by 8 bases, 8 bases remained unmatched. The germline gives CDR1 SGHRS, CDR2 YFSETQ. CDR3 coding DNA: TGCGCCAGCAGCTTGGTGGGCAGGGGGTTCGATGAGCAGTTCTTC. It specifies CASSLVGRGFDEQFF.

Note on this clone: The sample holds other DNA sequences that translate to the same CDR3. The rearrangement links TRBV5-6 to TRBJ1-1; weak D call: TRBD1 (5 bases). Germline CDR1 is SGHDT and CDR2 is YYEEEE. V shed 2 bases and J shed 3 bases, with 11 bases lying between them. The CDR3 consists of 14 residues. CDR3 DNA sequence: TGTGCCAGCAGCTTTGGGGCCGGGGACACTGAAGCTTTCTTT. Protein: CASSFGAGDTEAFF.

This clone was observed a single time. The chain joins TRBV19 to TRBJ2-2; D ambiguous. V was shortened by 1 base and J by 7 bases, with 4 bases between the two germline ends. CDR1 LNHDA and CDR2 SQIVND come from the germline V gene (reference sequence). The CDR3 loop spans 12 amino acids. The CDR3 region is CASSIGRGELFF. CDR3 DNA sequence: TGTGCCAGTAGTATAGGGCGCGGGGAGCTGTTTTTT.

CDR3 sequence (DNA): TGTGCCAGTAGACCGGGACTAGCGGGAGGTCGGGGCACCGGGGAGCTGTTTTTT. Translating it yields CASRPGLAGGRGTGELFF. V is TRBV19 and J is TRBJ2-2; 15 bases are a match to TRBD2. With 6 bases clipped from V and 4 bases from J, the junction kept 9 bases outside the gene matches. CDR1 and CDR2 from the germline V gene are LNHDA and SQIVND (reference sequence). The CDR3 extends over 18 amino acids.

This clone was detected only a few times. The chain has TRBV6-6 and TRBJ2-2; 10 bases are a match to TRBD2. From germline, CDR1 is MNHNY and CDR2 SVGAGI (reference sequence). V trimming: 10 bases; J trimming: 6 bases; junction bases outside the gene matches: 5. The CDR3 extends over 13 amino acids. For the CDR3, the DNA is TGTGCCACCTCTAGCGGGAGTGCCGGGGAGCTGTTTTTT. The encoded protein is CATSSGSAGELFF.

The V and J genes are TRBV19 and TRBJ1-5; maybe TRBD1 (6 bases). With 3 bases removed from V and 3 bases from J, the gap between germline ends came to 9 bases. CDR1 and CDR2 from the germline V gene are LNHDA and SQIVND (reference sequence). CDR3 size: 14 residues. The CDR3 DNA reads TGTGCCAGTAGTATGGACAGCTTCAATCAGCCCCAGCATTTT. Translating gives CASSMDSFNQPQHF.

In its sample, this clone was seen a few times. The rearrangement joins TRBV19 to TRBJ2-7; 10 bases match TRBD1. Germline V gene sequence: CDR1 LNHDA, CDR2 SQIVND (reference sequence). V trimming: 5 bases; J trimming: 3 bases; junction bases outside the gene matches: 4. CDR3 length: 14 residues. The CDR3 coding sequence is TGTGCCAGTAGTGACCGGGACAGGGGCTACGAGCAGTACTTC. It translates to CASSDRDRGYEQYF. The full variable domain, its missing parts supplied by reference TRBV19 and TRBJ2-7, is DGGITQSPKYLFRKEGQNVTLSCEQNLNHDAMYWYRQDPGQGLRLIYYSQIVNDFQKGDIAEGYSVSREKKESFPLTVTSAQKNPTAFYLCASSDRDRGYEQYFGPGTRLTVT.

The gene calls are TRBV5-1 and TRBJ2-7; D uncertain. This CDR3 contains 13 residues. The germline V and J ends were trimmed by 0 bases and 2 bases, with 6 bases remaining between them. CDR1 and CDR2 from the germline V gene are SGHRS and YFSETQ. The CDR3 bases are TGCGCCAGCAGCTTGGACAACACCTACGAGCAGTACTTC. This gives the protein CASSLDNTYEQYF.

The chain joins TRBV27 to TRBJ1-2, with TRBD1 matching over 10 bases. This CDR3 comprises 14 residues. CDR1 and CDR2 (germline): MNHEY, SMNVEV (reference sequence). V shed 2 bases, J shed 7 bases, and the junction held 4 bases outside the gene matches. CDR3 loop: CASSLGTGAGGYTF. The CDR3 DNA follows: TGTGCCAGCAGTTTAGGGACAGGGGCGGGTGGCTACACCTTC.

This clone has just one count. The chain recombines TRBV4-1 with TRBJ2-3; 14 bases are a match to TRBD2. CDR1 MGHRA and CDR2 YSYEKL come from the germline V gene. The trim removed 5 bases at V and 7 bases at J, leaving 11 bases unmatched. The CDR3 has 17 amino acids. The CDR3 spells CASSVFPGTSGSYTQYF. The CDR3, as DNA: TGCGCCAGCAGCGTTTTCCCCGGGACTAGCGGGAGTTATACGCAGTATTTT.

This chain connects TRBV2 to TRBJ2-3; no definite D call. Germline V lookup: CDR1 SNHLY, CDR2 FYNNEI. Trimming took 0 bases from V and 4 from J, leaving 5 bases between them. CDR3 length: 13 amino acids. The CDR3 is CASSEALPDTQYF. The DNA for the CDR3 is TGTGCCAGCAGTGAAGCGCTTCCAGATACGCAGTATTTT.

The V call is TRBV27, the J call TRBJ1-1; D might be TRBD1 (6 bases). The CDR3 extends over 15 amino acids. Looked up from germline, CDR1 is MNHEY and CDR2 is SMNVEV (reference sequence). Trimming removed 5 bases at V and 7 bases at J, with 20 bases between. CDR3 amino acids: CASSPSTGGANEAFF. The CDR3 nucleotides read TGTGCCAGCAGTCCGTCGACAGGCGGAGCCAATGAAGCTTTCTTT.

V is TRBV5-1 and J is TRBJ2-1; 7 nucleotides agree with TRBD2. The germline V gene encodes CDR1 SGHRS and CDR2 YFSETQ. The trim removed 3 bases at V and 3 bases at J, leaving 6 bases unmatched. This CDR3 has 15 amino acids. CDR3 in amino acids: CASSSTLAVYNEQFF. The CDR3 bases are TGCGCCAGCAGCTCTACGCTAGCGGTCTACAATGAGCAGTTCTTC.

The chain employs TRBV5-1 and TRBJ2-7; 9 bases fit TRBD1. From germline, CDR1 is SGHRS and CDR2 YFSETQ. The CDR3 has 14 amino acids. Trimming cost V 3 bases and J 3 bases; bases outside gene matches: 4. The chain's CDR3 is CASSWTGAGYEQYF. In DNA form, the CDR3 reads TGCGCCAGCAGCTGGACAGGGGCCGGCTACGAGCAGTACTTC. The full variable domain, rest sourced from reference TRBV5-1 and TRBJ2-7, is KAGVTQTPRYLIKTRGQQVTLSCSPISGHRSVSWYQQTPGQGLQFLFEYFSETQRNKGNFPGRFSGRQFSNSRSEMNVSTLELGDSALYLCASSWTGAGYEQYFGPGTRLTVT.

The chain uses TRBV6-4 and TRBJ1-5; weak D call: TRBD1 (5 bases). This CDR3 has 14 amino acids. Trimming shortened V by 7 bases and J by 7 bases, and 17 bases separated the two germline ends. Germline V gives CDR1 MRHNA, CDR2 SNTAGT. The CDR3 sequence is CASTPGLGVQPQHF. CDR3 DNA: TGTGCCAGCACCCCAGGGTTGGGTGTCCAGCCCCAGCATTTT.

The V call is TRBV2, the J call TRBJ2-7, with TRBD1 matching over 8 bases. The CDR3 runs to 13 residues. In germline, CDR1 is SNHLY, CDR2 FYNNEI. The V and J ends lost 11 bases and 4 bases, in that order; junction bases with no gene match: 10. CDR3 sequence reads: CASKAGGRYEQYF. CDR3 DNA sequence: TGTGCCTCAAAGGCAGGGGGCCGGTACGAGCAGTACTTC.